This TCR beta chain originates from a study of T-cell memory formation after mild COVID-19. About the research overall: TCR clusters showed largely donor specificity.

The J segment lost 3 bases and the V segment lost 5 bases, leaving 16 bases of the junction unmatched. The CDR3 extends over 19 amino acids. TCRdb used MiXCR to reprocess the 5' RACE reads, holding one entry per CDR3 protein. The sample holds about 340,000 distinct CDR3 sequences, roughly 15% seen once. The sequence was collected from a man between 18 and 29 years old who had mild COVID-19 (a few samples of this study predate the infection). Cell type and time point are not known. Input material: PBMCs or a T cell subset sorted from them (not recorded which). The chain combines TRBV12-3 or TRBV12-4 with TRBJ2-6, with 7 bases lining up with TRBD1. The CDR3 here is CASSARQGGVRDGANVLTF. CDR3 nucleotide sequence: TGTGCCAGCAGTGCAAGACAGGGTGGAGTTCGTGATGGGGCCAACGTCCTGACTTTC.